This T cell receptor beta chain is from a study of shared clonotypes between healthy human individuals. Original analysis: Quality scores were absent from the junction-only immunoSEQ sequences, so filtering differed. Assay used: immunoSEQ multiplex PCR; TCRdb lists only in-frame clones, some missing. For V, J and clone size, that table is used; D and trimming come from the DNA. The table lists about 1 million clones, 65% to 75% of them singletons. Study-wide results and limits: All-four-donor shared clonotypes had higher generation probabilities than non-shared clonotypes did. Naive CD4 clonotypes were shared across a handful of donors at roughly 5%.

In its sample, this clone was seen a few times. Its target is not known. Germline trimming cut 5 bases from V and 4 bases from J; bases unmatched to any gene: 9. The CDR3 consists of 17 residues. Germline CDR1 is SNHLY and CDR2 is FYNNEI. Donors included only healthy HIV-negative adults lacking recent acute infections or vaccinations. Specimen: memory CD4+ T cells sorted from blood. Sample subset: CD45RA-negative fraction. The chain combines TRBV2 with TRBJ2-3, with 13 bases lining up with TRBD2. The clonotype comes from a man aged 18 to 35 in good health. DNA for the CDR3: TGTGCCAGCAGTCCTCGGACTAGCGGGAGTAGGGCAGATACGCAGTATTTT. It translates to CASSPRTSGSRADTQYF.